This T cell receptor (beta chain) was observed in a study of cytomegalovirus exposure and HLA in healthy donors. V dropped 7 bases and J dropped 8; count of bases not matched to a gene: 12. The CDR3 loop spans 15 amino acids. In germline, CDR1 is MRHNA, CDR2 SNTAGT. A note on this clone: The antigen remains unidentified.

Clones were read by immunoSEQ multiplex PCR, and TCRdb kept only the in-frame ones, dropping some. This table has 300,000 to 400,000 clones, roughly 88% appearing once. Findings and limits, study-wide: In vitro testing confirmed three CMV-associated chains as specific for CMV antigens. Investigators reported 164 TCR beta chains as tied to cytomegalovirus.

The source material was PBMCs. The sequence was collected from a woman under 30 in good health and CMV-seronegative. V gene TRBV6-4 combines with J gene TRBJ2-1, with 9 nucleotides matching TRBD2. The CDR3 nucleotides read TGTGCCAGCATCCAACGCGGGGGGGTCTTAGATGAGCAGTTCTTC. Protein: CASIQRGGVLDEQFF.